This entry describes one TCR beta chain. The antigen is not known. The data stem from a study of cytomegalovirus exposure and HLA in healthy donors. Whole-study context: Sequencing of some 190 million T cells in an earlier analysis found 120 million or so unique TCR beta sequences. Overall study findings and caveats: The classifier reportedly diagnosed cytomegalovirus status with high specificity and sensitivity.

The CDR3 spans 13 residues. The V end was cut by 1 base, the J end by 3 bases, with 6 bases between. CDR1 and CDR2 (germline): SGHTA, FQGNSA. PCR amplification relied on 60 Vbeta primers (plus 13 Jbeta primers). The repertoire was sequenced with immunoSEQ multiplex PCR; TCRdb's copy has only in-frame clones and lacks some. This sample's clone table lists about 200,000 clones. The clonotype comes from a man in his thirties or forties in good health and CMV-seronegative. Sequencing was performed on PBMCs. The rearrangement links TRBV7-2 to TRBJ1-1; D might be TRBD1 (5 bases). Here the CDR3 reads CASSLGTHTEAFF. The CDR3 DNA follows: TGTGCCAGCAGCTTAGGGACACACACTGAAGCTTTCTTT.